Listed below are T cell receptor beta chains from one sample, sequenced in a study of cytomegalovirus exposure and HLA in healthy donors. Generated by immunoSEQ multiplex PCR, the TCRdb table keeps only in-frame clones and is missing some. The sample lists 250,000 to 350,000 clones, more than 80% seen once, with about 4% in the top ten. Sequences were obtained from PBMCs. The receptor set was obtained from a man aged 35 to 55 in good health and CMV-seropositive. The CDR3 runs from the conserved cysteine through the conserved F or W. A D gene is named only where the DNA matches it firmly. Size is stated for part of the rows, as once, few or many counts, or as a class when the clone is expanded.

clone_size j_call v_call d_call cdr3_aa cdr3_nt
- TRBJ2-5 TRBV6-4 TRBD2 CAKPGLAGGGETQYF TGTGCCAAGCCGGGACTAGCGGGAGGGGGAGAGACCCAGTACTTC
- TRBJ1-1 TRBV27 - CASSPARGTEAFF TGTGCCAGCAGTCCGGCCCGGGGGACTGAAGCTTTCTTT
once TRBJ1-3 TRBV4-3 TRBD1 CASSPRTGGNLSGNTIYF TGCGCCAGCAGCCCAAGGACAGGGGGGAACCTCTCTGGAAACACCATATATTTT
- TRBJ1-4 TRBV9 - CASSPREGGGKLFF TGTGCCAGCAGCCCTCGGGAGGGGGGTGGAAAACTGTTTTTT
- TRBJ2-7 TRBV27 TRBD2 CASSLGLAASYEQYF TGTGCCAGCAGTTTAGGCCTAGCGGCCTCCTACGAGCAGTACTTC
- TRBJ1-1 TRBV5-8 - CASSLRSINTEAFF TGTGCCAGCAGCTTGCGCAGTATCAACACTGAAGCTTTCTTT
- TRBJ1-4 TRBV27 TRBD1 CASSLQGEHEKLFF TGTGCCAGCAGTTTACAGGGGGAACATGAAAAACTGTTTTTT
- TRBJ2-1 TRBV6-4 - CASSINAGNEQFF TGTGCCAGCAGTATAAACGCGGGCAATGAGCAGTTCTTC
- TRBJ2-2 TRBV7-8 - CASSLRRVAGELFF TGTGCCAGCAGCTTAAGGCGGGTAGCCGGGGAGCTGTTTTTT
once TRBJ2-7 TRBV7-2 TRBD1 CASSLTGISYEQYF TGTGCCAGCAGCTTGACAGGGATCTCCTACGAGCAGTACTTC
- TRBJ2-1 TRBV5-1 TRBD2 CASSLPSGSGSGNEQFF TGCGCCAGCAGCTTGCCTAGCGGGAGTGGCTCGGGTAATGAGCAGTTCTTC
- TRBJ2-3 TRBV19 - CASSIVETDTQYF TGTGCCAGTAGTATCGTTGAGACAGATACGCAGTATTTT
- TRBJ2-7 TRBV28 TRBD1 CATLPGTASREQYF TGTGCCACCCTCCCCGGGACAGCCAGCCGCGAGCAGTACTTC
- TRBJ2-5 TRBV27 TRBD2 CASKLWTSGKETQYF TGTGCCAGCAAGCTTTGGACTAGCGGGAAGGAGACCCAGTACTTC